A selection of T cell receptor beta chains follows, all from one sample in a study of vaccination and CD4 T cells after COVID-19. TCRdb reprocessed the PCR reads with MiXCR, giving one entry per CDR3 protein. The table records several thousand distinct CDR3 sequences, roughly two fifths of them present only once. No cognate antigen is known for these TCRs. Sequencing used CD4+ T cells from blood, cultured in vitro. The receptors here all came from a human donor in good health. CDR3s include the opening cysteine and the closing phenylalanine or tryptophan. Each record gives: J gene, D gene, V gene, clone size, CDR3 protein. A D gene is named only where the DNA matches it firmly. Only some rows state a clone size, as once, few, many or a class for expanded clones.

TRBJ1-1 | TRBD1 | TRBV19 | few | CASSPRRQGVGRDTEAFF
TRBJ1-5 | - | TRBV28 | - | CASSLPRASHQPQHF
TRBJ1-6 | - | TRBV10-3 | few | CATGVGLSSYNSPLHF
TRBJ1-2 | - | TRBV6-2/TRBV6-3 | few | CASSWGGLYTF
TRBJ2-1 | - | TRBV19 | - | CASSSSPYNEQFF
TRBJ2-5 | - | TRBV11-2 | few | CASSRGASETQYF
TRBJ1-2 | - | TRBV25-1 | once | CASSGKIGDAGYTF
TRBJ1-1 | TRBD1 | TRBV7-9 | - | CASSLNLGGTGGTEAFF
TRBJ2-3 | TRBD2 | TRBV27 | few | CASSFLAGAVLDTQYF
TRBJ1-2 | - | TRBV12-3/TRBV12-4 | - | CASSLAGDYGYTF